This passage covers 21 T cell receptor beta chains from one sample sequenced in a study of blood T cell repertoires in COVID-19. Some clones are missing from TCRdb's copy, which holds only in-frame ones; the method was immunoSEQ multiplex PCR. The sample carries roughly 350,000 clones, around 87% recorded once. Input material: peripheral blood. The receptors come from a woman aged 25 to 39 with COVID-19, enrolled during active disease.

The genes are TRBV10-2 and TRBJ1-1; unclear D gene. In germline, CDR1 is WSHSY, CDR2 SAAADI. Trimming removed 7 bases at V and 0 bases at J, with 9 bases between. CDR3 length: 13 amino acids. The CDR3 loop reads CASIPTVNTEAFF. DNA of the CDR3: TGCGCCAGCATTCCTACGGTGAACACTGAAGCTTTCTTT.

The J gene is TRBJ2-1, the V gene TRBV19, with D perhaps TRBD2 (5 bases). The CDR3 loop spans 17 amino acids. Trimming cost V 1 base and J 5 bases, with 18 bases left between them. Germline V lookup: CDR1 LNHDA, CDR2 SQIVND (reference sequence). The DNA of the CDR3 is TGTGCCAGTAGTATAGGAGGGTTGAAGCTAGTCCACAATGAGCAGTTCTTC. It codes for CASSIGGLKLVHNEQFF.

This clone was recorded once. V gene TRBV18 combines with J gene TRBJ2-3; 7 positions agree with TRBD2. The junction had 5 bases not matched to a gene; V was cut back by 2 bases and J by 3 bases. Germline CDR1 and CDR2: KGHSH and LQKENI. This CDR3 has 15 amino acids. The CDR3 is CASSPGGGTTDTQYF. In DNA, the CDR3 is TGTGCCAGCTCACCAGGCGGGGGAACGACAGATACGCAGTATTTT.

The CDR3 DNA reads as TGTGCCAGCAGTTACTCGGCTAGCTCCTACAATGAGCAGTTCTTC. Its protein product is CASSYSASSYNEQFF. The rearrangement uses TRBV6-5 and TRBJ2-1; D not certain. The CDR3 loop spans 15 amino acids. Trimming removed 0 bases at V and 0 bases at J, with 6 bases between. The germline V gene has CDR1 MNHEY and CDR2 SVGAGI.

This chain links TRBV6-5 with TRBJ2-2, with a weak D call TRBD1 (6 bases). There are 11 residues in the CDR3. V was shortened by 7 bases and J by 7 bases, with 7 bases between the two germline ends. Germline assignment: CDR1 MNHEY and CDR2 SVGAGI. CDR3 bases: TGTGCCAGCAAAGGGGGCGGGGAGCTGTTTTTT. It is translated as CASKGGGELFF.

V gene TRBV25-1 combines with J gene TRBJ2-7; 8 nucleotides line up with TRBD2. V lost 7 bases to trimming and J lost 1 base; unmatched junction nucleotides: 3. The length of the CDR3 is 13 residues. Germline CDR1 MGHDK, CDR2 SYGVNS. Here the CDR3 DNA reads TGTGCCAGCACGGGAGGGGCATCCTACGAGCAGTACTTC. Translated, it gives CASTGGASYEQYF.

This clone showed up just once. The rearrangement joins TRBV30 to TRBJ1-2; no reliable D call. Looked up from germline, CDR1 is GTSNPN and CDR2 is SVGIG (reference sequence). Trimming shortened V by 2 bases and J by 4 bases, and 14 bases separated the two germline ends. The CDR3 contains 14 residues. The CDR3 spells CAWSPVHRVYGYTF. The CDR3 bases are TGTGCCTGGAGTCCAGTCCACAGAGTCTATGGCTACACCTTC.

The chain combines TRBV20-1 with TRBJ2-7; D call uncertain. Germline CDR1 is DFQATT and CDR2 is SNEGSKA (reference sequence). CDR3 length equals 11 residues. The germline V and J ends were trimmed by 3 bases and 6 bases, with 9 bases remaining between them. CDR3 nucleotide sequence: TGCAGTGCTAGGACTCCCCCCGAGCAGTACTTC. It encodes CSARTPPEQYF.

This chain links TRBV7-9 with TRBJ1-4, with 7 nucleotides matching TRBD1. This CDR3 comprises 15 residues. V trimming: 4 bases; J trimming: 4 bases; junction bases outside the gene matches: 6. Germline V gene sequence: CDR1 SEHNR, CDR2 FQNEAQ (reference sequence). The DNA for the CDR3 is TGTGCCAGCAGCTCGGGACAGACTCTTAATGAAAAACTGTTTTTT. This codes for CASSSGQTLNEKLFF. Full variable domain (missing parts from reference TRBV7-9 and TRBJ1-4): DTGVSQNPRHKITKRGQNVTFRCDPISEHNRLYWYRQTLGQGPEFLTYFQNEAQLEKSRLLSDRFSAERPKGSFSTLEIQRTEQGDSAMYLCASSSGQTLNEKLFFGSGTQLSVL.

The chain carries TRBV4-1 and TRBJ1-1; no reliable D call. CDR3 length equals 14 residues. Germline assignment: CDR1 MGHRA and CDR2 YSYEKL. V lost 0 bases, J lost 9 bases, and 14 bases lay in between. DNA for the CDR3: TGCGCCAGCAGCCAAGAGGCTGTTCCAATTCAAGCTTTCTTT. This encodes CASSQEAVPIQAFF.

The J gene is TRBJ2-1, the V gene TRBV2; 11 bases fit TRBD2. The trim removed 10 bases at V and 9 bases at J, leaving 8 bases unmatched. Germline-derived CDR1 and CDR2 are SNHLY and FYNNEI. The CDR3 has 13 residues. CDR3 residues: CATWLAGGGEQFF. The CDR3 nucleotides are TGTGCCACCTGGCTAGCGGGAGGAGGTGAGCAGTTCTTC.

The gene calls are TRBV19 and TRBJ2-2; 8 bases align to TRBD1. V dropped 1 base and J dropped 3; count of bases not matched to a gene: 7. Germline loops: CDR1 LNHDA, CDR2 SQIVND (reference sequence). The CDR3 extends over 17 amino acids. CDR3 in DNA: TGTGCCAGTAGTATAGCAGGGGGCAGCAAATACACCGGGGAGCTGTTTTTT. Residues: CASSIAGGSKYTGELFF.

This clone has just a few counts. This sequence joins TRBV2 and TRBJ2-7; weak D call: TRBD1 (6 bases). The CDR3 totals 14 residues. V shed 6 bases and J shed 4 bases, with 16 bases lying between them. Looked up from germline, CDR1 is SNHLY and CDR2 is FYNNEI. The CDR3 DNA is TGTGCCAGCAGCTCAACGCAGGGGCAATACGAGCAGTACTTC. Protein product: CASSSTQGQYEQYF.

V and J are TRBV23-1 and TRBJ2-1; D remains unclear. TRBV23-1 is an open reading frame, and its role is uncertain. CDR3 size: 16 residues. Deletions cut 2 bases from V and 0 bases from J, with 11 bases between. The DNA for the CDR3 is TGCGCCAGCAGTCAACACAGCCTTAGCTCCTACAATGAGCAGTTCTTC. This sequence encodes CASSQHSLSSYNEQFF.

The chain carries TRBV29-1 and TRBJ1-5; 11 nucleotides align to TRBD1. The CDR3 consists of 13 residues. V shed 6 bases, J shed 6 bases, and the junction held 4 bases outside the gene matches. Germline CDR1 and CDR2: SQVTM and ANQGSEA. This CDR3 reads CSVGGTGGQPQHF. CDR3 in DNA: TGCAGCGTGGGGGGGACAGGGGGTCAGCCCCAGCATTTT.

V gene TRBV6-4 combines with J gene TRBJ1-3; D may be TRBD1 (5 bases). V shed 6 bases and J shed 6 bases, with 15 bases lying between them. The CDR3 runs to 14 residues. Germline lookup yields CDR1 MRHNA and CDR2 SNTAGT. DNA for the CDR3: TGTGCCAGCAGGGGGACTCCGGGGGAAAACACCATATATTTT. Its translation is CASRGTPGENTIYF.

V gene TRBV19 combines with J gene TRBJ1-5, with a weak D call TRBD1 (5 bases). Germline CDR1 is LNHDA and CDR2 is SQIVND (reference sequence). V was clipped by 2 bases and J by 0 bases, with 17 bases between them. The CDR3 contains 18 residues. CDR3 DNA sequence: TGTGCCAGTAGTATATCCGGGGACTTTTGGTATAGCAATCAGCCCCAGCATTTT. Encoded protein: CASSISGDFWYSNQPQHF.

This chain joins TRBV4-3 and TRBJ1-2; TRBD1 might be the D (6 bases). The ends were cut back, 1 base at V and 4 bases at J, with 13 bases in the middle. CDR3 length: 15 amino acids. CDR1 is LGHNA, CDR2 YSLEER, per germline. CDR3 region: CASSQAEGVGYGYTF. The DNA of the CDR3 is TGCGCCAGCAGCCAAGCCGAGGGGGTTGGCTATGGCTACACCTTC.

This rearrangement joins TRBV18 to TRBJ2-4, with D maybe TRBD2 (5 bases). Germline V gives CDR1 KGHSH, CDR2 LQKENI. V was cut by 5 bases and J by 9 bases, with 17 bases left in between. The CDR3 consists of 14 residues. The CDR3 DNA reads TGTGCCAGCTCAGGACTCGACAATGCGGGCATTCAGTACTTC. Protein product: CASSGLDNAGIQYF.

The chain combines TRBV24-1 with TRBJ1-2; 7 bases line up with TRBD1. Germline assignment: CDR1 KGHDR and CDR2 SFDVKD. V shed 4 bases and J 0 bases; nucleotides not matched to a gene: 4. The CDR3 runs 15 residues. In DNA form, the CDR3 reads TGTGCCACCAGTGACCCAGGGGGTTCTAACTATGGCTACACCTTC. This sequence encodes CATSDPGGSNYGYTF.

The rearrangement links TRBV19 to TRBJ2-1; TRBD2 matches at 8 bases. The germline CDR1 and CDR2 sequences are LNHDA and SQIVND (reference sequence). The CDR3 loop spans 15 amino acids. V was clipped by 3 bases and J by 6 bases; unmatched bases: 7. DNA of the CDR3: TGTGCCAGTAGTATCGGCGGGAGGTATGGCAATGAGCAGTTCTTC. This codes for CASSIGGRYGNEQFF.